The following is a T cell receptor (beta chain) sequence with its context. Antigen specificity is unknown. CDR3 length: 14 amino acids. Germline values: CDR1 MNHNS, CDR2 SASEGT. Trimming removed 5 bases from V and 5 bases from J, with 13 bases in between. At the deep level, the assay was run. Assay: immunoSEQ multiplex PCR; the TCRdb copy retains only in-frame clones and omits some. The repertoire has approximately 110,000 clones, less than 75% of them found once; the top ten carry approximately 23%. The study enrolled healthy HIV-negative adults without recent acute infections or vaccinations as donors. The sample belongs to a study of shared clonotypes between healthy human individuals. Findings of the study overall: With few donors, the genetic and exposure-history diversity represented was limited.

The chain recombines TRBV6-1 with TRBJ1-5; D is possibly TRBD1 (6 bases). This clonotype was sampled from a woman younger than 45 in good health. The specimen was memory CD8+ T cells sorted from blood. Documented subset: CD45RO+ cells pooled with CCR7-negative TemRA cells. The CDR3 reads CASSSTGNHQPQHF. CDR3 sequence (DNA): TGTGCCAGCAGTTCTACAGGGAATCATCAGCCCCAGCATTTT.